The 12 T cell receptor beta chains listed next were all sequenced from one sample in a study of cytomegalovirus exposure and HLA in healthy donors. PCR was performed using 60 Vbeta and 13 Jbeta primers. Repertoires were generated with immunoSEQ multiplex PCR, while TCRdb's copy carries only in-frame clones and drops some. The table lists 150,000 to 200,000 clones, about 80% of them singletons. The sample comprised PBMCs. Source of these receptors: a young man in good health and CMV-seropositive.

The chain combines TRBV7-2 with TRBJ2-1; D is possibly TRBD1 (5 bases). Trimming took 5 bases from V and 8 from J, leaving 22 bases between them. This CDR3 spans 16 amino acids. Germline V gene sequence: CDR1 SGHTA, CDR2 FQGNSA. This CDR3 reads CASSASRTTGGDEQFF. CDR3 nucleotides: TGTGCCAGCAGCGCCTCCAGGACAACGGGCGGCGATGAGCAGTTCTTC.

This clone turned up a few times. The chain couples TRBV28 to TRBJ1-1; tentative D call: TRBD1 (5 bases). Trimming shortened V by 8 bases and J by 3 bases, and 19 bases separated the two germline ends. Germline V gene data show CDR1 as MDHEN and CDR2 as SYDVKM. CDR3 size: 15 residues. The CDR3 is CASSRLGQGDTEAFF. In DNA form, the CDR3 reads TGTGCCAGCTCCCGATTGGGGCAGGGTGACACTGAAGCTTTCTTT.

This sequence joins TRBV5-4 and TRBJ2-2; TRBD2 aligns across 7 bases. Germline CDR1 SGHNT, CDR2 YYREEE (reference sequence). V trimming: 4 bases; J trimming: 0 bases; junction bases outside the gene matches: 6. This CDR3 contains 16 residues. CDR3 sequence: CASSPRLAANTGELFF. The CDR3 DNA follows: TGTGCCAGCAGCCCGAGACTAGCAGCGAACACCGGGGAGCTGTTTTTT.

In this sample, this clone turned up a few times. The gene calls are TRBV28 and TRBJ2-4; 7 nucleotides agree with TRBD1. This CDR3 is 15 amino acids long. CDR1 MDHEN and CDR2 SYDVKM come from the germline V gene. With 6 bases clipped from V and 0 bases from J, the junction kept 5 bases outside the gene matches. The CDR3 DNA follows: TGTGCCAGCAGGCAGGGACAGCTAGCCAAAAACATTCAGTACTTC. Translated, it gives CASRQGQLAKNIQYF.

The gene calls are TRBV27 and TRBJ2-1; D is uncertain. Germline assignment: CDR1 MNHEY and CDR2 SMNVEV (reference sequence). Trimming stripped 6 bases from V and 4 bases from J, with 19 bases between. This CDR3 comprises 16 residues. The CDR3 reads CASRRTELINYNEQFF. In DNA, the CDR3 is TGTGCCAGCAGGCGAACGGAGCTTATAAATTACAATGAGCAGTTCTTC.

The count of this clone is one. The V and J genes are TRBV5-1 and TRBJ1-2, with 7 positions matching TRBD1. The CDR3 extends over 14 amino acids. V lost 2 bases and J lost 2; bases outside the gene matches: 3. Germline V gene data show CDR1 as SGHRS and CDR2 as YFSETQ. The CDR3, as DNA: TGCGCCAGCAGCTTACAAGGGGGCAACTATGGCTACACCTTC. It encodes CASSLQGGNYGYTF.

The V and J genes are TRBV11-2 and TRBJ1-1, with D possibly matching TRBD1 (5 bases). V lost 1 base, J lost 6 bases, and 24 bases lay in between. The CDR3 runs to 18 residues. CDR1 is SGHAT, CDR2 FQNNGV, per germline. The CDR3 DNA is TGTGCCAGCAGCTTAGGAGAGATCGGGACGGGGGGGAGGGCTGAAGCTTTCTTT. Translated: CASSLGEIGTGGRAEAFF.

The chain joins TRBV5-6 to TRBJ2-3, with TRBD1 identical over 8 bases. Germline CDR1 and CDR2: SGHDT and YYEEEE. Trimming removed 3 bases from V and 1 base from J; junction bases left unmatched: 10. CDR3 size: 17 residues. The CDR3 region has the DNA TGTGCCAGCAGCTCAATGGTCGGACAGGGTGGCACAGATACGCAGTATTTT. Translated: CASSSMVGQGGTDTQYF. The full variable domain, its missing parts supplied by reference TRBV5-6 and TRBJ2-3, is DAGVTQSPTHLIKTRGQQVTLRCSPKSGHDTVSWYQQALGQGPQFIFQYYEEEERQRGNFPDRFSGHQFPNYSSELNVNALLLGDSALYLCASSSMVGQGGTDTQYFGPGTRLTVL.

The chain uses TRBV27 and TRBJ1-6; D possibly corresponds to TRBD1 (5 bases). Trimming stripped 7 bases from V and 9 bases from J, with 13 bases between. There are 13 residues in the CDR3. Germline CDR1 reads MNHEY; CDR2 reads SMNVEV (reference sequence). CDR3 amino acids: CASTHPGGSPLHF. As DNA, the CDR3 is TGTGCCAGCACCCACCCCGGGGGTTCACCCCTCCACTTT.

V and J are TRBV6-1 and TRBJ1-6; D is ambiguous. Trimming cost V 8 bases and J 10 bases, with 15 bases left between them. Germline CDR1 MNHNS, CDR2 SASEGT. CDR3 length: 13 residues. CDR3 in DNA: TGTGCCAGCGTCAAAGACGTGGGCTCACCCCTCCACTTT. It yields the protein CASVKDVGSPLHF.

This clone was counted a few times. The CDR3 loop reads CASSERPGGAGSYNEQFF. The CDR3 nucleotides read TGTGCCAGCAGTGAACGTCCTGGGGGGGCAGGATCCTACAATGAGCAGTTCTTC. This chain links TRBV25-1 with TRBJ2-1; D possibly corresponds to TRBD2 (7 bases). The CDR3 loop spans 18 amino acids. The V and J ends lost 2 bases and 1 base respectively, with 18 bases between them. In germline, CDR1 is MGHDK, CDR2 SYGVNS.

The genes are TRBV19 and TRBJ1-5; TRBD1 might be the D (6 bases). V was cut by 4 bases and J by 3 bases, with 16 bases left in between. Germline CDR1 is LNHDA and CDR2 is SQIVND (reference sequence). CDR3 size: 16 residues. CDR3 DNA sequence: TGTGCCAGTAGTAAGAGGACAGCGGAACCCAATCAGCCCCAGCATTTT. As protein: CASSKRTAEPNQPQHF.